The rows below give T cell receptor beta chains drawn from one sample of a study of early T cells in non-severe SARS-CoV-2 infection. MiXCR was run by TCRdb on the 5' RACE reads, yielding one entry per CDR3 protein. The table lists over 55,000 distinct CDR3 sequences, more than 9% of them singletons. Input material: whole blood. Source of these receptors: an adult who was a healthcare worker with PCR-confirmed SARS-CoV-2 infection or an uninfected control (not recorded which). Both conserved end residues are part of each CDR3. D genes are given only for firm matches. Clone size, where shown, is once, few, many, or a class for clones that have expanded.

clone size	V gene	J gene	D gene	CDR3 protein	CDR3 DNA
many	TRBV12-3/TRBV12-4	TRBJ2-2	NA	CASSRGLAAGELFF	TGTGCCAGCAGCCGAGGACTGGCGGCCGGGGAGCTGTTTTTT
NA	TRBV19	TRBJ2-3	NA	CASSKLLTADRGTDTQYF	TGTGCCAGTAGTAAATTGTTGACAGCCGACCGAGGCACAGATACGCAGTATTTT
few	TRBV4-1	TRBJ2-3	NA	CASSHPADTQYF	TGCGCCAGCAGCCACCCTGCGGATACGCAGTATTTT
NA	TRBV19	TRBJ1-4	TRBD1	CASTARDRANEKLFF	TGTGCCAGTACCGCCCGGGACAGGGCTAATGAAAAACTGTTTTTT
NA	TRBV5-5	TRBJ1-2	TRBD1	CASTRFPGQVDVANYGYTF	TGTGCCAGCACCAGATTCCCGGGACAGGTGGATGTTGCTAACTATGGCTACACCTTC
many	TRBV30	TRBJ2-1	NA	CAWRLPTGHSYNEQFF	TGTGCCTGGAGACTTCCAACTGGCCATTCGTACAATGAGCAGTTCTTC
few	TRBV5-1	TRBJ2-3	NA	CASSLGDFAPDTQYF	TGCGCCAGCAGCTTAGGGGACTTTGCACCAGATACGCAGTATTTT
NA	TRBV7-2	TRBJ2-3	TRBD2	CASSLLAGDLTDTQYF	TGTGCCAGCAGCTTACTAGCGGGGGACCTCACAGATACGCAGTATTTT
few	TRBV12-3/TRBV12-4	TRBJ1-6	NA	CASGEGYSPLHF	TGTGCCAGCGGCGAAGGGTATTCACCCCTCCACTTT
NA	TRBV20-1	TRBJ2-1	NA	CSAITRRPSYNEQFF	TGCAGTGCCATAACTAGAAGACCCTCCTACAATGAGCAGTTCTTC
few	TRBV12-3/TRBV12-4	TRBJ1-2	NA	CASSLKRLPNYGYTF	TGTGCCAGCAGTTTAAAAAGACTGCCTAACTATGGCTACACCTTC
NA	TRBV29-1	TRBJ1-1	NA	CSVAEMFGTEAFF	TGCAGCGTTGCCGAGATGTTTGGGACTGAAGCTTTCTTT
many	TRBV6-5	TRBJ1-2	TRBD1	CASSLGQGSYGYTF	TGTGCCAGCAGCCTCGGACAGGGGAGCTATGGCTACACCTTC
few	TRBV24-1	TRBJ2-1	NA	CATSAGGSINEQFF	TGTGCCACCAGTGCCGGGGGATCGATCAATGAGCAGTTCTTC
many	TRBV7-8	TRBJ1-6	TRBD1	CASSSDRGNSPLHF	TGTGCCAGCAGCTCGGACAGGGGGAATTCACCCCTCCACTTT
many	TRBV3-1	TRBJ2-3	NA	CASSQRGTSTDTQYF	TGTGCCAGCAGCCAACGGGGGACTAGCACAGATACGCAGTATTTT
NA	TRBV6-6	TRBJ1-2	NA	CASSFPAIGGTDGYTF	TGTGCCAGCAGTTTCCCGGCGATAGGGGGTACGGATGGCTACACCTTC
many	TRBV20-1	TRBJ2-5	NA	CSARPGEETQYF	TGCAGTGCTAGGCCGGGGGAAGAGACCCAGTACTTC
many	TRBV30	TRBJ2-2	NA	CAWEVGTTGELFF	TGTGCCTGGGAGGTAGGGACGACCGGGGAGCTGTTTTTT
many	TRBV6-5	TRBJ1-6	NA	CASSYTPPRNSPLHF	TGTGCCAGCAGTTACACACCCCCAAGGAATTCACCCCTCCACTTT